Below are 26 T cell receptor beta chains sequenced from a single sample in a study of blood T cell repertoires in COVID-19. Libraries were prepared by immunoSEQ multiplex PCR; TCRdb keeps only in-frame clonotypes and omits some of them. This sample has over 70,000 clones; roughly 78% occur once, and the top ten carry 10%. Specimen: peripheral blood. The receptors here all came from a man aged 55 to 70 with acute or convalescent COVID-19.

This sequence joins TRBV19 and TRBJ2-2; D is uncertain. Trimming removed 2 bases at V and 4 bases at J, with 11 bases between. The germline gives CDR1 LNHDA, CDR2 SQIVND (reference sequence). The CDR3 covers 15 residues. The CDR3 region is CASSILEKATGELFF. The CDR3 DNA reads TGTGCCAGTAGTATACTGGAGAAAGCCACCGGGGAGCTGTTTTTT.

The rearrangement uses TRBV29-1 and TRBJ2-4; TRBD1 agrees at 10 bases. With 4 bases clipped from V and 7 bases from J, the junction kept 1 base outside the gene matches. CDR1 and CDR2 from the germline V gene are SQVTM and ANQGSEA. The length of the CDR3 is 12 residues. The CDR3 sequence: CSVAGQGNIQYF. CDR3 in DNA: TGCAGCGTTGCGGGACAGGGGAACATTCAGTACTTC. The full variable domain, rest sourced from reference TRBV29-1 and TRBJ2-4, is SAVISQKPSRDICQRGTSLTIQCQVDSQVTMMFWYRQQPGQSLTLIATANQGSEATYESGFVIDKFPISRPNLTFSTLTVSNMSPEDSSIYLCSVAGQGNIQYFGAGTRLSVL.

This clone was picked up one time. The CDR3 DNA sequence: TGTGCCAGCTCACCGGGTCTACAGGGGAACACTGAAGCTTTCTTT. Protein sequence: CASSPGLQGNTEAFF. The chain links TRBV18 to TRBJ1-1; possibly TRBD1 for D (6 bases). Trimming shortened V by 3 bases and J by 1 base, and 12 bases separated the two germline ends. The V gene's germline CDR1 is KGHSH and CDR2 LQKENI. This CDR3 region has 15 residues.

This clone was found once. J is TRBJ2-2 and V is TRBV7-2, with 7 bases aligning to TRBD1. The CDR3 extends over 15 amino acids. The V gene end was trimmed by 5 bases and the J gene end by 5 bases; junction bases not matched to a gene: 8. Germline-derived CDR1 and CDR2 are SGHTA and FQGNSA. The CDR3 here is CASSLRQGGTGELFF. In nucleotides, the CDR3 is TGTGCCAGCAGCCTGCGACAGGGTGGGACCGGGGAGCTGTTTTTT.

The V call is TRBV11-2, the J call TRBJ2-1; D is possibly TRBD2 (5 bases). The ends were cut back, 6 bases at V and 14 bases at J, with 20 bases in the middle. The V gene's germline CDR1 is SGHAT and CDR2 FQNNGV. The CDR3 sequence is 13 residues long. This chain's CDR3 is CASRFTRSGNKFF. Here the CDR3 DNA reads TGTGCCAGCAGATTTACTAGGTCGGGGAATAAGTTCTTC. The full variable domain, completed using reference TRBV11-2 and TRBJ2-1, is EAGVAQSPRYKIIEKRQSVAFWCNPISGHATLYWYQQILGQGPKLLIQFQNNGVVDDSQLPKDRFSAERLKGVDSTLKIQPAKLEDSAVYLCASRFTRSGNKFFGPGTRLTVL.

The V call is TRBV2, the J call TRBJ1-2, with 7 bases identical to TRBD1. The CDR3 is 12 amino acids. V was pared by 9 bases and J by 8 bases, with 9 bases of the junction left unmatched. Germline V lookup: CDR1 SNHLY, CDR2 FYNNEI. CDR3 in amino acids: CASLDRERGYTF. In nucleotides, the CDR3 is TGTGCCAGTCTCGACAGGGAGCGGGGCTACACCTTC.

This chain links TRBV5-6 with TRBJ2-3, with D perhaps matching TRBD2 (6 bases). V gave up 0 bases and J gave up 5 bases, with 13 bases separating them. Germline CDR1 reads SGHDT; CDR2 reads YYEEEE. The CDR3 length is 15 residues. This CDR3 is CASSLVWREGDTQYF. The CDR3 nucleotides are TGTGCCAGCAGCTTGGTGTGGAGGGAAGGAGATACGCAGTATTTT.

This clone was seen a single time. This sequence joins TRBV5-1 and TRBJ2-3; TRBD2 agrees at 9 bases. The V gene end was trimmed by 4 bases and the J gene end by 6 bases; junction bases not matched to a gene: 18. CDR1 and CDR2 from the germline V gene are SGHRS and YFSETQ. This CDR3 has 18 amino acids. This CDR3 is CASSILSRWRGGRDTQYF. In nucleotides, the CDR3 is TGCGCCAGCAGCATCCTGTCCCGGTGGCGGGGGGGAAGGGATACGCAGTATTTT.

The rearrangement uses TRBV2 and TRBJ1-1; a possible D gene is TRBD1 (6 bases). The CDR3 runs 12 residues. Deletions cut 3 bases from V and 8 bases from J, with 10 bases between. Germline assignment: CDR1 SNHLY and CDR2 FYNNEI. CDR3 nucleotide sequence: TGTGCCAGCAGTGAGACAGGAGCCGAAGCTTTCTTT. Protein: CASSETGAEAFF.

The rearrangement links TRBV19 to TRBJ1-6; 11 nucleotides agree with TRBD1. Losses at the gene ends were 4 bases for V and 7 bases for J; bases not matched to a gene: 0. Germline loops: CDR1 LNHDA, CDR2 SQIVND (reference sequence). This CDR3 spans 14 amino acids. CDR3 protein: CASSRDRGNSPLHF. The CDR3 coding sequence is TGTGCCAGTAGTAGGGACAGGGGGAATTCACCCCTCCACTTT.

CDR3 DNA sequence: TGTGCCAGTAGGAACCGGGAGGCCGCCAATGAGCAGTTCTTC. Protein: CASRNREAANEQFF. This chain links TRBV19 with TRBJ2-1; 7 bases map to TRBD2. V lost 6 bases to trimming and J lost 6 bases; unmatched junction nucleotides: 8. The CDR3 contains 14 residues. Germline V gene data show CDR1 as LNHDA and CDR2 as SQIVND (reference sequence).

This chain uses TRBV28 with TRBJ1-2; 7 positions match TRBD1. With V trimmed by 7 bases and J by 2 bases, 10 bases remained unmatched. Germline CDR1 MDHEN, CDR2 SYDVKM. This CDR3 contains 15 residues. For the CDR3, the DNA is TGTGCCAGCATCAAGGACAGGTTCGAAAACTATGGCTACACCTTC. Translation: CASIKDRFENYGYTF.

This chain joins TRBV10-3 and TRBJ2-1, with D possibly matching TRBD1 (6 bases). Deletions cut 8 bases from V and 7 bases from J, with 12 bases between. CDR1 and CDR2 (germline): ENHRY, SYGVKD. The length of the CDR3 is 12 residues. CDR3 sequence: CAIGGTRNEQFF. CDR3 bases: TGTGCCATCGGGGGCACACGGAATGAGCAGTTCTTC.

The rearrangement joins TRBV12-5 to TRBJ2-7, with 10 positions matching TRBD1. Germline V CDR1 and CDR2: LGHNT, FRNRAP. This CDR3 comprises 14 residues. J was trimmed by 5 bases and V by 6 bases; bases with no gene match: 7. The CDR3 DNA follows: TGTGCTAGTGGCTCAGGACAGGGGGAAGACGAGCAGTACTTC. Translation: CASGSGQGEDEQYF.

This rearrangement joins TRBV19 to TRBJ1-1; 8 bases agree with TRBD1. Trimming removed 2 bases from V and 6 bases from J; junction bases left unmatched: 5. Germline-derived CDR1 and CDR2 are LNHDA and SQIVND (reference sequence). The CDR3 length is 14 residues. The CDR3 here is CASSITRGPSEAFF. The CDR3 DNA reads TGTGCCAGTAGTATAACCAGGGGGCCTTCTGAAGCTTTCTTT. Complete variable domain (other parts from reference TRBV19 and TRBJ1-1): DGGITQSPKYLFRKEGQNVTLSCEQNLNHDAMYWYRQDPGQGLRLIYYSQIVNDFQKGDIAEGYSVSREKKESFPLTVTSAQKNPTAFYLCASSITRGPSEAFFGQGTRLTVV.

The V call is TRBV28, the J call TRBJ1-1, with D uncertain. The CDR3 extends over 14 amino acids. The germline V and J ends were trimmed by 10 bases and 5 bases, with 20 bases remaining between them. Germline CDR1 MDHEN, CDR2 SYDVKM. In DNA form, the CDR3 reads TGTGCCACCCTGGTCGGTCGGGGAATAACTGAAGCTTTCTTT. Its protein is CATLVGRGITEAFF.

This clone has a single count. The rearrangement joins TRBV3-1 (or the pseudogene TRBV3-2) to TRBJ1-3; D gene uncertain. The CDR3 covers 12 residues. Germline CDR1 and CDR2: LGHDT and YNNKEL (reference sequence). The germline V and J ends were trimmed by 4 bases and 9 bases, with 10 bases remaining between them. CDR3 protein: CASSPTVGTIYF. The CDR3 DNA sequence: TGTGCCAGCAGCCCCACAGTTGGCACCATATATTTT.

As to this clone: One end of the junction fails to match germline, which may point to a read error. The chain carries TRBV20-1 and TRBJ2-3; a possible D gene is TRBD2 (5 bases). The CDR3 loop spans 12 amino acids. CDR1 is DFQATT, CDR2 SNEGSKA, per germline (reference sequence). CDR3 DNA: TGCAGTGCTAGTCCTAGCACGGATACGCAGTATTTT. This translates into CSASPSTDTQYF.

The chain joins TRBV19 to TRBJ1-5; a possible D gene is TRBD1 (6 bases). The CDR3 has 15 amino acids. V lost 5 bases and J lost 3, with 14 bases in between. Germline lookup yields CDR1 LNHDA and CDR2 SQIVND (reference sequence). The CDR3 protein is CASSPLHRANQPQHF. CDR3 coding DNA: TGTGCCAGTAGTCCCTTGCACAGGGCCAATCAGCCCCAGCATTTT. Combining the CDR3 with reference TRBV19 and TRBJ1-5 gives the whole variable domain DGGITQSPKYLFRKEGQNVTLSCEQNLNHDAMYWYRQDPGQGLRLIYYSQIVNDFQKGDIAEGYSVSREKKESFPLTVTSAQKNPTAFYLCASSPLHRANQPQHFGDGTRLSIL.

As DNA, the CDR3 is TGTGCCAGCAGCTCGCGACAGGGTGGGACCCAGTACTTC. Translation gives CASSSRQGGTQYF. This chain joins TRBV7-2 and TRBJ2-5; TRBD1 matches at 7 bases. The V gene end was trimmed by 4 bases and the J gene end by 7 bases; junction bases not matched to a gene: 6. The germline V gene has CDR1 SGHTA and CDR2 FQGNSA. There are 13 residues in the CDR3.

J is TRBJ1-1 and V is TRBV7-2; D remains ambiguous. The CDR3 runs 14 residues. V dropped 3 bases and J dropped 2 bases, with 10 bases sitting between them. The V gene's germline CDR1 is SGHTA and CDR2 FQGNSA. This CDR3 reads CASSFSPGNTEAFF. CDR3 nucleotides: TGTGCCAGCAGCTTTTCTCCAGGAAACACTGAAGCTTTCTTT.

In DNA form, the CDR3 reads TGTGCCAGCAGATTCCCCGGACAGGTGCGAGCTTTCTTT. Translation gives CASRFPGQVRAFF. The chain combines TRBV7-2 with TRBJ1-1, with 7 nucleotides matching TRBD1. The CDR3 consists of 13 residues. V shed 6 bases, J shed 10 bases, and the junction held 11 bases outside the gene matches. Germline assignment: CDR1 SGHTA and CDR2 FQGNSA.

The chain employs TRBV6-5 and TRBJ1-3; no reliable D call. Trimming removed 4 bases at V and 6 bases at J, with 13 bases between. The CDR3 runs to 14 residues. CDR1 and CDR2 from the germline V gene are MNHEY and SVGAGI. The CDR3 region has the DNA TGTGCCAGCAGTTCACCCGCGCGTGTAAACACCATATATTTT. Translated: CASSSPARVNTIYF.

This chain connects TRBV19 to TRBJ1-5; D possibly corresponds to TRBD1 (5 bases). The germline V gene encodes CDR1 LNHDA and CDR2 SQIVND (reference sequence). V dropped 9 bases and J dropped 7 bases, with 16 bases sitting between them. There are 13 residues in the CDR3. CDR3 protein: CASAPGGMQPQHF. The CDR3 region has the DNA TGTGCCAGCGCCCCGGGGGGTATGCAGCCCCAGCATTTT.

The rearrangement uses TRBV4-3 and TRBJ1-2; D possibly corresponds to TRBD1 (5 bases). V was trimmed by 1 base and J by 4 bases, leaving 22 bases between them. The germline CDR1 and CDR2 sequences are LGHNA and YSLEER. This CDR3 region has 18 residues. As DNA, the CDR3 is TGCGCCAGCAGCCAAGGAGCGTTGGGGCCACTAACCCCCTATGGCTACACCTTC. Protein product: CASSQGALGPLTPYGYTF.

Written as DNA, the CDR3 is TGTGCCAGCAGCTTAAGAGGCGGGGGGGCCGGGGAGACCCAGTACTTC. As protein: CASSLRGGGAGETQYF. The chain employs TRBV7-2 and TRBJ2-5; the match to TRBD2 covers 9 bases. The J segment lost 5 bases and the V segment lost 2 bases, leaving 9 bases of the junction unmatched. The CDR3 consists of 16 residues. Germline assignment: CDR1 SGHTA and CDR2 FQGNSA.